In its sample, the clone carrying this T cell receptor beta chain was seen once. Antigen: not known. The primer mix had 60 Vbeta and 13 Jbeta primers. The method was immunoSEQ multiplex PCR; TCRdb's version includes in-frame clones alone and lacks a portion of them. Counted here are some 200,000 clones, less than 85% occurring once; the ten biggest clones make up roughly 0.62%. This record belongs to a study of cytomegalovirus exposure and HLA in healthy donors. The study, taken as a whole, reports: Later work associated over 15,000 TCR beta sequences with HLA alleles at 0.05 false discovery rate. V- and J-gene trimming of TCR beta was linked (in a later analysis) to a missense DCLRE1C variant.

Donors counted as nominally healthy when sampled, yet unrecorded immune exposures were likely. CDR3 length: 15 amino acids. V shed 0 bases and J 2 bases; nucleotides not matched to a gene: 3. The germline CDR1 and CDR2 sequences are MNHEY and SVGAGI. V gene TRBV6-5 combines with J gene TRBJ2-5, with TRBD1 matching over 7 bases. Sequenced input: PBMCs. The sequence came from a man aged 18 to 29 in good health and CMV-seronegative. CDR3 protein: CASSYSTGLQETQYF. In DNA form, the CDR3 reads TGTGCCAGCAGTTACTCGACAGGGTTACAAGAGACCCAGTACTTC.